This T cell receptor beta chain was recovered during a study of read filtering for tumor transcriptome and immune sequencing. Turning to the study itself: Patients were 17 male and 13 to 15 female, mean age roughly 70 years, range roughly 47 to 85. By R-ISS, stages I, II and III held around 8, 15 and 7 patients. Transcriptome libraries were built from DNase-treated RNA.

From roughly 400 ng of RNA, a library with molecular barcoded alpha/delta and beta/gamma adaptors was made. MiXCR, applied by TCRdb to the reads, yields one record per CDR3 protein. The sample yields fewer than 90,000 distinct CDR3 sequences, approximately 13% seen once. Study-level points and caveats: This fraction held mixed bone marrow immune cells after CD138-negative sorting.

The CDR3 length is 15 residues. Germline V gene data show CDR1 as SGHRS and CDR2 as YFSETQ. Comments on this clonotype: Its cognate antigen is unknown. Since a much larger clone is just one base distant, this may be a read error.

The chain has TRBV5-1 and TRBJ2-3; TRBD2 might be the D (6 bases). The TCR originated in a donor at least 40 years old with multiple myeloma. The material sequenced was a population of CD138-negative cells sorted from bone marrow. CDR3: CASSLGRESTDTHYF. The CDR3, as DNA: TGCGCCAGCAGCTTGGGACGGGAGAGCACAGATACGCATTATTTT.